The rows below give T cell receptor beta chains drawn from one sample of a study of spatial heterogeneity in lung cancer. TCRdb recomputed calls from the 5' RACE reads with MiXCR, one row per CDR3 protein. The sample carries roughly 18,000 distinct CDR3 sequences, approximately 18% recorded once. Sequences were derived from PBMCs, sampled at surgery. The receptors were gathered from a male donor with early-stage non-small cell lung cancer. CDR3s include the opening cysteine and the closing phenylalanine or tryptophan. Each record gives: V gene, J gene, clone size, D gene, CDR3 DNA, CDR3 protein. The D gene is left open where the match is weak. Not all rows give a size; the values are once, few, many and, for expanded clones, a class.

v_gene: TRBV7-9; j_gene: TRBJ2-6; abundance: -; d_gene: TRBD1; CDR3nt: TGTGCCAGCAGCTTAGCGACAGGGGCGCGGAGCTCTGGGGCCAACGTCCTGACTTTC; CDR3aa: CASSLATGARSSGANVLTF
v_gene: TRBV27; j_gene: TRBJ1-5; abundance: few; d_gene: -; CDR3nt: TGTGCCAGCGGCTATGGAACAGTTAATCAGCCCCAGCATTTT; CDR3aa: CASGYGTVNQPQHF
v_gene: TRBV30; j_gene: TRBJ1-6; abundance: -; d_gene: -; CDR3nt: TGTGCCTGGAGTCCGCAGGTAGCGAATTCACCCCTCCACTTT; CDR3aa: CAWSPQVANSPLHF
v_gene: TRBV12-3/TRBV12-4; j_gene: TRBJ1-6; abundance: -; d_gene: -; CDR3nt: TGTGCCAGCAGTGCCCCTTCCCGACAGGAAAATCTGTACTTT; CDR3aa: CASSAPSRQENLYF
v_gene: TRBV28; j_gene: TRBJ2-5; abundance: few; d_gene: -; CDR3nt: TGTGCCAGCTCGCCGGGACAAGAGACCCAGTACTTC; CDR3aa: CASSPGQETQYF
v_gene: TRBV14; j_gene: TRBJ1-2; abundance: many; d_gene: TRBD1; CDR3nt: TGTGCCAGCAGCCTCTCGGGACAGGGATGGGGCTATGGCTACACCTTC; CDR3aa: CASSLSGQGWGYGYTF
v_gene: TRBV29-1; j_gene: TRBJ2-4; abundance: -; d_gene: -; CDR3nt: TGCAGCGCCGATTTTCGAGACATTCAGTACTTC; CDR3aa: CSADFRDIQYF
v_gene: TRBV11-3; j_gene: TRBJ1-1; abundance: -; d_gene: -; CDR3nt: TGTGCCAGCAGCTTAAGAGGGGATTCCACTGAAGCTTTCTTT; CDR3aa: CASSLRGDSTEAFF
v_gene: TRBV5-4; j_gene: TRBJ1-1; abundance: -; d_gene: TRBD1; CDR3nt: TGTGCCAGCAGCCCTCCGGGACAGGGGGAAACTGAAGCTTTCTTT; CDR3aa: CASSPPGQGETEAFF
v_gene: TRBV20-1; j_gene: TRBJ2-7; abundance: many; d_gene: -; CDR3nt: TGCAGTGCCATACCATCGCCCCGCCGGGGCGGGTACGAGCAGTACTTC; CDR3aa: CSAIPSPRRGGYEQYF
v_gene: TRBV6-6; j_gene: TRBJ2-2; abundance: -; d_gene: TRBD1; CDR3nt: TGTGCCAGCGACAGGGTAGGCACCGGGGAGCTGTTTTTT; CDR3aa: CASDRVGTGELFF
v_gene: TRBV7-8; j_gene: TRBJ2-2; abundance: once; d_gene: -; CDR3nt: TGTGCCAGCAGCATGACAGCGAACACCGGGGAGCTGTTTTTT; CDR3aa: CASSMTANTGELFF
v_gene: TRBV30; j_gene: TRBJ2-5; abundance: -; d_gene: TRBD2; CDR3nt: TGTGCCCGGACTAGCGGGTCGGAGACCCAGTACTTC; CDR3aa: CARTSGSETQYF
v_gene: TRBV12-3/TRBV12-4; j_gene: TRBJ2-3; abundance: few; d_gene: -; CDR3nt: TGTGCCAGCAGCGATTTTTTAAGGGGTGTCACAGATACGCAGTATTTT; CDR3aa: CASSDFLRGVTDTQYF
v_gene: TRBV12-3/TRBV12-4; j_gene: TRBJ2-7; abundance: few; d_gene: -; CDR3nt: TGTGCCAGCAGCCGGGAGTACGAGCAGTACTTC; CDR3aa: CASSREYEQYF
v_gene: TRBV27; j_gene: TRBJ1-1; abundance: many; d_gene: -; CDR3nt: TGTGCCAGCAGTTCCGACAGGAACACTGAAGCTTTCTTT; CDR3aa: CASSSDRNTEAFF
v_gene: TRBV19; j_gene: TRBJ2-2; abundance: many; d_gene: -; CDR3nt: TGTGCCAGTAGTACGGCCGGGGAGCTGTTTTTT; CDR3aa: CASSTAGELFF
v_gene: TRBV20-1; j_gene: TRBJ2-7; abundance: many; d_gene: TRBD1; CDR3nt: TGCAGTGCCAGGGACAGGGGAGACTACTACGAGCAGTACTTC; CDR3aa: CSARDRGDYYEQYF
v_gene: TRBV19; j_gene: TRBJ1-6; abundance: many; d_gene: TRBD1; CDR3nt: TGTGCCAGTAGTATCTCGACAGGGGGTTCTTCACCCCTCCACTTT; CDR3aa: CASSISTGGSSPLHF
v_gene: TRBV7-9; j_gene: TRBJ2-1; abundance: many; d_gene: -; CDR3nt: TGTGCCAGCAGCTTAGACGGTCCGTGGGATGAGCAGTTCTTC; CDR3aa: CASSLDGPWDEQFF
v_gene: TRBV20-1; j_gene: TRBJ2-1; abundance: once; d_gene: TRBD1; CDR3nt: TGCAGTGCTAGTCCTTTAGGGACAGGGGACCACAATGAGCAGTTCTTC; CDR3aa: CSASPLGTGDHNEQFF
v_gene: TRBV27; j_gene: TRBJ1-2; abundance: few; d_gene: -; CDR3nt: TGTGCCAGCAGACAACAGGGAGTGCATGGCTACACCTTC; CDR3aa: CASRQQGVHGYTF
v_gene: TRBV27; j_gene: TRBJ2-2; abundance: few; d_gene: -; CDR3nt: TGTGCCAGCAGTTTTTCAGCTGGGAACGTTATCGGGGAGCTGTTTTTT; CDR3aa: CASSFSAGNVIGELFF
v_gene: TRBV18; j_gene: TRBJ1-1; abundance: many; d_gene: -; CDR3nt: TGTGCCAGCTCACCATCAACAAGGGTCACTGAAGCTTTCTTT; CDR3aa: CASSPSTRVTEAFF
v_gene: TRBV3-1; j_gene: TRBJ1-6; abundance: many; d_gene: -; CDR3nt: TGTGCCAGCAGCCAGGGTGGTTATAATTCACCCCTCCACTTT; CDR3aa: CASSQGGYNSPLHF
v_gene: TRBV12-3/TRBV12-4; j_gene: TRBJ1-5; abundance: medium-sized; d_gene: -; CDR3nt: TGTGCCAGCAGTGGGCGCAGTTTAAATCAGCCCCAGCATTTT; CDR3aa: CASSGRSLNQPQHF
v_gene: TRBV12-3/TRBV12-4; j_gene: TRBJ2-7; abundance: few; d_gene: TRBD2; CDR3nt: TGTGCCAGCAGTTTAGGGCTAGCGGGGGATGTTTACGAGCAGTACTTC; CDR3aa: CASSLGLAGDVYEQYF
v_gene: TRBV6-1; j_gene: TRBJ2-2; abundance: few; d_gene: -; CDR3nt: TGTGCCAGCAGTGACGGGCTTCCCGGGGAGCTGTTTTTT; CDR3aa: CASSDGLPGELFF
v_gene: TRBV18; j_gene: TRBJ1-5; abundance: many; d_gene: -; CDR3nt: TGTGCCAGCTCACCACCAAATCAGCCCCAGCATTTT; CDR3aa: CASSPPNQPQHF
v_gene: TRBV6-6; j_gene: TRBJ1-4; abundance: -; d_gene: -; CDR3nt: TGTGCCAGCAGTTACTGGGGGGACCTTGAAAAACTGTTTTTT; CDR3aa: CASSYWGDLEKLFF
v_gene: TRBV29-1; j_gene: TRBJ1-1; abundance: -; d_gene: -; CDR3nt: TGCAGCGTTGTCAGGACCTCGAACACTGAAGCTTTCTTT; CDR3aa: CSVVRTSNTEAFF
v_gene: TRBV12-3/TRBV12-4; j_gene: TRBJ1-6; abundance: many; d_gene: TRBD1; CDR3nt: TGTGCCAGCAGTGACAGGGTGGATTCACCCCTCCACTTT; CDR3aa: CASSDRVDSPLHF
v_gene: TRBV12-3/TRBV12-4; j_gene: TRBJ1-1; abundance: -; d_gene: -; CDR3nt: TGTGCCAGCACCTTGGGGGGGACTGAAGCTTTCTTT; CDR3aa: CASTLGGTEAFF
v_gene: TRBV20-1; j_gene: TRBJ1-2; abundance: many; d_gene: TRBD1; CDR3nt: TGCAGTGCTAGAGATAAGAACAGGGGAAACTATGGCTACACCTTC; CDR3aa: CSARDKNRGNYGYTF
v_gene: TRBV5-1; j_gene: TRBJ2-7; abundance: -; d_gene: -; CDR3nt: TGCGCCAGCAGCTTGGAGCCCCCCAACGAGCAGTACTTC; CDR3aa: CASSLEPPNEQYF
v_gene: TRBV6-5; j_gene: TRBJ1-2; abundance: few; d_gene: -; CDR3nt: TGTGCCAGCAGTTACTCGAATGCTAGGACTGGCTACACCTTC; CDR3aa: CASSYSNARTGYTF
v_gene: TRBV5-1; j_gene: TRBJ1-1; abundance: few; d_gene: -; CDR3nt: TGCGCCAGCAGCTTGGTATGGGGTACTGAAGCTTTCTTT; CDR3aa: CASSLVWGTEAFF
v_gene: TRBV7-9; j_gene: TRBJ2-1; abundance: medium-sized; d_gene: TRBD2; CDR3nt: TGTGCCAGCAGCCCGCGTGGGGCTAGCGGAGCGAGCAATGAGCAGTTCTTC; CDR3aa: CASSPRGASGASNEQFF
v_gene: TRBV7-6; j_gene: TRBJ2-2; abundance: few; d_gene: TRBD2; CDR3nt: TGTGCCAGCAGCGATCTAGCGGGGATATCCACCGGGGAGCTGTTTTTT; CDR3aa: CASSDLAGISTGELFF
v_gene: TRBV6-5; j_gene: TRBJ2-7; abundance: many; d_gene: -; CDR3nt: TGTGCCAGCAGTTACGGACTCGGGCAGACCTACGAGCAGTACTTC; CDR3aa: CASSYGLGQTYEQYF